Listed below are T cell receptor beta chains from one sample, sequenced in a study of control samples from healthy donors and cancer patients. The table came from immunoSEQ multiplex PCR; TCRdb's copy has only in-frame clones and leaves some out. This sample carries about 92,000 clones, around 80% of them seen once, and the ten largest clones take around 10%. The sample consisted of blood. The source of these receptors is an older woman in good health. Both conserved end residues are part of each CDR3. D genes are given only for firm matches. Only some rows state a clone size, as once, few, many or a class for expanded clones.

clone_size j_call d_call v_call cdr3_nt cdr3_aa
NA TRBJ2-1 NA TRBV18 TGTGCCAGCTCACCATTAAATGAGCAGTTCTTC CASSPLNEQFF
NA TRBJ1-4 NA TRBV29-1 TGCAGCGTGTTCCGATGGGACGGAAATAATGAAAAACTGTTTTTT CSVFRWDGNNEKLFF
once TRBJ1-5 NA TRBV7-8 TGTGCCAGCAGCTTAGGGCTTGGTTTGGCGGATTCTCAGCCCCAGCATTTT CASSLGLGLADSQPQHF
NA TRBJ2-7 NA TRBV5-1 TGCGCCAGCAGGACAAGGGGCCCTAGGGAGCAGTACTTC CASRTRGPREQYF
NA TRBJ1-6 TRBD1 TRBV3-1/TRBV3-2 TGTGCCAGCAGCCATGCGGGACAGACATCGAATTCACCCCTCCACTTT CASSHAGQTSNSPLHF
once TRBJ2-7 NA TRBV7-6 TGTGCCAGCAGCTTAGAGCAACCCTACGAGCAGTACTTC CASSLEQPYEQYF
NA TRBJ2-1 NA TRBV6-6 TGTGCCAGCAGTTACCTCGGGGATGAGCAGTTCTTC CASSYLGDEQFF
NA TRBJ2-1 TRBD1 TRBV29-1 TGCAGCGTGCGACAGGGACCTAAGGATGAGCAGTTCTTC CSVRQGPKDEQFF
NA TRBJ2-4 NA TRBV18 TGTGCCAGCTCCCCCACTGGAGGGGACGCCAAAAACATTCAGTACTTC CASSPTGGDAKNIQYF
NA TRBJ2-7 NA TRBV11-2 TGTGCCAGCAGCTTTGAGGGGTACGAGCAGTACTTC CASSFEGYEQYF
NA TRBJ1-2 NA TRBV6-5 TGTGCCAGCAGTTACCTTGAGATTACTAACTATGGCTACACCTTC CASSYLEITNYGYTF
NA TRBJ2-1 NA TRBV11-2 TGTGCCAGCAGCGGGATCTACAGTGAGCAGTTCTTC CASSGIYSEQFF
NA TRBJ2-3 TRBD2 TRBV18 TGTGCCAGCTCACCGGGACTAGCGGGGGATACGCAGTATTTT CASSPGLAGDTQYF
NA TRBJ1-5 NA TRBV10-1 TGCGCCAGCAGTGAGTCAGATCAGCCCCAGCATTTT CASSESDQPQHF
NA TRBJ2-3 NA TRBV10-2 TGCGCCAGCAGGCAGGGTGGAACAGATACGCAGTATTTT CASRQGGTDTQYF
many TRBJ1-2 NA TRBV5-4 TGTGCCAGCAGCTTGGCCGACGTTGGACGCGGCTATGGCTACACCTTC CASSLADVGRGYGYTF
NA TRBJ1-4 NA TRBV5-1 TGCGCCAGCAGCTTGGAAATCCCGAATGAAAAACTGTTTTTT CASSLEIPNEKLFF
few TRBJ2-5 TRBD1 TRBV5-1 TGCGCCAGCAGCTTGGGAGGGGGCCGGTACCAAGAGACCCAGTACTTC CASSLGGGRYQETQYF
few TRBJ2-3 TRBD1 TRBV10-3 TGTGCCATCAGTGAAAAGGGGGCCACAGATACGCAGTATTTT CAISEKGATDTQYF
NA TRBJ1-1 TRBD1 TRBV5-1 TGCGCCAGCAACCTTGCGACAGGGAAGGCTGAAGCTTTCTTT CASNLATGKAEAFF
once TRBJ1-4 NA TRBV19 TGTGCCAGTAACAAGCCGCCAGCGGGGGAAAAACTGTTTTTT CASNKPPAGEKLFF
NA TRBJ2-3 TRBD2 TRBV2 TGTGCCACCCCGGGGGATCGGGGGGGCCGCACAGATACGCAGTATTTT CATPGDRGGRTDTQYF
once TRBJ2-1 TRBD2 TRBV3-1/TRBV3-2 TGTGCCAGCAGCCCCTATTTAAGCGGGGGGGCGCTAAATGAGCAGTTCTTC CASSPYLSGGALNEQFF
NA TRBJ2-3 TRBD1 TRBV24-1 TGTGCCACCAGTGATAACAGGGGTACAGATACGCAGTATTTT CATSDNRGTDTQYF
NA TRBJ1-4 NA TRBV7-9 TGTGCCAGCAGCTTCGGCCCCCAGGGTAATGAAAAACTGTTTTTT CASSFGPQGNEKLFF
few TRBJ1-5 NA TRBV4-1 TGCGCCAGCAGCCGGACCTGGGGGAATCAGCCCCAGCATTTT CASSRTWGNQPQHF
NA TRBJ2-1 TRBD2 TRBV13 TGTGCCAGCAGTCATAACGGACTAGCGGGTCATAATGAGCAGTTCTTC CASSHNGLAGHNEQFF
once TRBJ1-1 TRBD1 TRBV10-1 TGCGCCAGCAGTAGCGGACAGGGGCAGGACACTGAAGCTTTCTTT CASSSGQGQDTEAFF
NA TRBJ1-6 NA TRBV4-3 TGCGCCAGCAGCCCCTGGGACGGTTCTAATTCACCCCTCCACTTT CASSPWDGSNSPLHF
NA TRBJ2-2 TRBD2 TRBV7-8 TGTGCCAGCAGCTGGGGACTAGCGGGGAACACCGGGGAGCTGTTTTTT CASSWGLAGNTGELFF
few TRBJ2-3 TRBD2 TRBV4-1 TGCGCCAGCAGCCAAGATCGGCGGGGGGGCATGGATACGCAGTATTTT CASSQDRRGGMDTQYF
NA TRBJ1-1 NA TRBV2 TGTGCCAGCAGTGCCCAGGGCTCTGAAGCTTTCTTT CASSAQGSEAFF
NA TRBJ1-2 NA TRBV19 TGTGCCAGTAGTATAAAAGGGGTGCATGGCTACACCTTC CASSIKGVHGYTF
few TRBJ2-2 NA TRBV14 TGTGCCAGCAGCCCCCAAGTCACCGGGGAGCTGTTTTTT CASSPQVTGELFF
NA TRBJ2-1 NA TRBV5-4 TGTGCCAGCAGCGCTCAGGGCTCCTACAATGAGCAGTTCTTC CASSAQGSYNEQFF
NA TRBJ2-3 NA TRBV10-1 TGCGCCAGCAGTGAGCGGAGAACAGATACGCAGTATTTT CASSERRTDTQYF
NA TRBJ2-5 NA TRBV7-2 TGTGCCAGCAGCGTCCAACAAGAGACCCAGTACTTC CASSVQQETQYF
NA TRBJ2-7 NA TRBV6-6 TGTGCCAGCAGTTACGGCCCAGACACCGGCTACGAGCAGTACTTC CASSYGPDTGYEQYF
NA TRBJ1-1 TRBD1 TRBV18 TGTGCCAGCTCTCTTTTAAGGACAGGGGAGACTGAAGCTTTCTTT CASSLLRTGETEAFF
NA TRBJ1-2 TRBD1 TRBV29-1 TGCAGCGTTCCCGGACAGGGGGCTCCCGGCTACACCTTC CSVPGQGAPGYTF